This TCR beta chain was sequenced in a study of PD-L1 blockade in urothelial cancer. Study-level background: Patients with male sex and bladder-origin urothelial cancer accounted for twenty-five of 29 enrolled.

Some clones are missing from TCRdb's copy, which holds only in-frame ones; the method was immunoSEQ multiplex PCR. Among tens of thousands of clones listed, more than 75% were seen once. This clone was counted only a few times. Germline CDR1 LGHNA, CDR2 YSLEER. This CDR3 has 17 residues. The V segment lost 0 bases and the J segment 6 bases; nucleotides outside the gene matches: 9. Time point here: pretreatment peripheral blood. Sample contribution per patient ranged from 1 to 8, covering pretreatment and on-treatment. This clonotype was obtained from a man in his fifties or sixties with urothelial cancer. The V and J genes are TRBV4-3 and TRBJ2-1; TRBD2 matches at 9 bases. Specimen: PBMCs, collected around atezolizumab (anti-PD-L1) treatment. The CDR3, as DNA: TGCGCCAGCAGCCAAGACCCTCCAAGCGGGGGGACCAATGAGCAGTTCTTC. Its protein is CASSQDPPSGGTNEQFF.